This T cell receptor beta chain is drawn from a study of T cells in women clearing cervical HPV infection. For the study at large: Cases were women with histologically confirmed HPV16-related CIN3 or worse, including a couple of invasive cancers. Findings and limits, study-wide: Timing of associations relative to infection is unclear; T-cell subsets were not isolated.

On this clone: Its antigen remains unknown.

Data came from immunoSEQ multiplex PCR; TCRdb stores just in-frame clones and leaves some out. The clone table shows 25,000 to 35,000 clones, with the ten largest holding more than 4%. This TCR came from a woman aged 18-69 years with a cervical HPV16 infection that either progressed to CIN3+ or cleared (not recorded which). Sample: blood buffy coat.

The CDR3: CASSPIARAGEAQYF. The sequenced part of the CDR3 DNA is TGTGCCAGTTCCCCAATCGCGCGGGCTGGGGAGGCG. The chain couples TRBV18 to TRBJ2-3, with a weak D call TRBD2 (6 bases). The read falls 3 residues short of the CDR3 end, and the missing part is taken from the germline J gene. The CDR3 is 15 amino acids. CDR1 is KGHSH and CDR2 is LQKENI in the germline V gene.